This T cell receptor beta chain is drawn from a study of blood T cell repertoires in COVID-19. This CDR3 is 14 amino acids long. Germline CDR1 is SGHRS and CDR2 is YFSETQ. The V gene end was trimmed by 3 bases and the J gene end by 5 bases; junction bases not matched to a gene: 3. Using immunoSEQ multiplex PCR, the repertoire was profiled, and TCRdb retains in-frame clones only, with some absent. The sample contains more than 95,000 clones, 75% to 90% of which appear only once. This clonotype originated in a man aged 50 to 59 with acute or convalescent COVID-19. This chain links TRBV5-1 with TRBJ1-1; TRBD1 aligns across 11 bases. Source material: peripheral blood. The CDR3 here is CASSSGQGATEAFF. CDR3 sequence (DNA): TGCGCCAGCAGCTCAGGACAGGGGGCGACTGAAGCTTTCTTT.